This TCR beta chain was identified during a study of CD8+CD57+ T cells in acquired aplastic anemia. Study-level background: Average DNA yield from sorted CD4+ and CD8+ cells was roughly 3.1 ug.

A few counts support this clonotype. Its antigen remains unknown. Those patients picked for sequencing had displayed CD8+CD57+ cell expansion on flow cytometry. Notes on the study in general: Overlap between patients and controls comprised 25 to 30 CD8+ CDR3 sequences. Simpson's diversity of CD8+ cells was not significantly different in patients compared with controls.

Template material for TCR beta VDJ and CDR3 profiling consisted of genomic DNA. TCRdb recomputed calls from the reads with MiXCR, one row per CDR3 protein. The sample has about 180,000 distinct CDR3 sequences, almost 50% seen once. The sequence came from a human donor with aplastic anemia. Sequenced sample: sorted CD4+, CD8+, or CD8+CD57+ T cells (not recorded which) from PBMCs.

CDR3 sequence: CATSSSSGVGYTF. The CDR3 DNA is TGTGCCACCAGCAGTTCATCGGGGGTTGGCTACACCTTC. V usage is TRBV15 and J usage is TRBJ1-2; a weak D match, TRBD1 (5 bases). Germline V gene data show CDR1 as LNHNV and CDR2 as YYDKDF (reference sequence). Trimming cost V 3 bases and J 7 bases, with 12 bases left between them. This CDR3 contains 13 residues.